A single sample is the source of the 26 T cell receptor beta chains below, sequenced in a study of blood T cell repertoires in COVID-19. Sequencing used immunoSEQ multiplex PCR; TCRdb keeps in-frame clones, though not all of them. The data contain over 150,000 clones, 85% of them singletons. Material for sequencing was peripheral blood. The receptors stem from a man aged 40-55 years with acute or convalescent COVID-19.

The gene calls are TRBV5-1 and TRBJ2-5; D may be TRBD2 (7 bases). Germline loops: CDR1 SGHRS, CDR2 YFSETQ. V was clipped by 4 bases and J by 8 bases, with 24 bases between them. This CDR3 contains 16 residues. Written as DNA, the CDR3 is TGCGCCAGCAGCGACGCCCTGCAGGGAGGGGGGGTCACCCAGTACTTC. As protein: CASSDALQGGGVTQYF. Full variable domain (missing parts from reference TRBV5-1 and TRBJ2-5): KAGVTQTPRYLIKTRGQQVTLSCSPISGHRSVSWYQQTPGQGLQFLFEYFSETQRNKGNFPGRFSGRQFSNSRSEMNVSTLELGDSALYLCASSDALQGGGVTQYFGPGTRLLVL.

V usage is TRBV28 and J usage is TRBJ1-5; 8 bases map to TRBD1. Germline CDR1 and CDR2: MDHEN and SYDVKM. The CDR3 length is 15 residues. V gave up 4 bases and J gave up 1 base; unmatched junction bases: 3. CDR3 residues: CASSSTGVSNQPQHF. CDR3 DNA sequence: TGTGCCAGCAGTTCGACAGGGGTCAGCAATCAGCCCCAGCATTTT.

V is TRBV3-1 (or the pseudogene TRBV3-2) and J is TRBJ2-3, with 8 bases lining up with TRBD1. The V segment lost 2 bases and the J segment 2 bases; nucleotides outside the gene matches: 3. The CDR3 is made up of 15 amino acids. Germline CDR1 is LGHDT and CDR2 is YNNKEL (reference sequence). The CDR3 bases are TGTGCCAGCAGCCAACGACAGGGGTACACAGATACGCAGTATTTT. Protein sequence: CASSQRQGYTDTQYF.

V usage is TRBV2 and J usage is TRBJ1-6; possible D gene TRBD1, 5 bases. This CDR3 is 14 amino acids long. The V gene's germline CDR1 is SNHLY and CDR2 FYNNEI. V lost 4 bases, J lost 10 bases, and 14 bases lay in between. This CDR3 is CASSGGTSGSPLHF. CDR3 sequence (DNA): TGTGCCAGCAGTGGCGGGACTAGTGGCTCACCCCTCCACTTT.

This clone was counted once. V gene TRBV7-9 combines with J gene TRBJ1-2; perhaps TRBD1 as D (5 bases). The length of the CDR3 is 12 residues. V was pared by 6 bases and J by 5 bases, with 10 bases between. CDR1 is SEHNR, CDR2 FQNEAQ, per germline (reference sequence). The CDR3: CASSFDSYGYTF. CDR3 coding DNA: TGTGCCAGCAGTTTCGACAGTTATGGCTACACCTTC. The full variable domain, with the rest looked up from reference TRBV7-9 and TRBJ1-2, is DTGVSQNPRHKITKRGQNVTFRCDPISEHNRLYWYRQTLGQGPEFLTYFQNEAQLEKSRLLSDRFSAERPKGSFSTLEIQRTEQGDSAMYLCASSFDSYGYTFGSGTRLTVV.

The chain links TRBV12-3 or TRBV12-4 to TRBJ1-2, with D unclear. V lost 1 base and J lost 4, with 7 bases in between. The CDR3 runs 13 residues. The CDR3 protein is CASSLVRVYGYTF. The DNA for the CDR3 is TGTGCCAGCAGTTTAGTCCGGGTCTATGGCTACACCTTC.

The chain recombines TRBV5-1 with TRBJ1-1; no reliable D call. This CDR3 comprises 14 residues. Germline V lookup: CDR1 SGHRS, CDR2 YFSETQ. V lost 0 bases to trimming and J lost 1 base, with 7 bases between them. CDR3: CASSLGRENTEAFF. The CDR3 bases are TGCGCCAGCAGCTTGGGGCGGGAGAACACTGAAGCTTTCTTT.

V and J are TRBV5-1 and TRBJ1-3, with 8 nucleotides matching TRBD1. CDR3 length equals 15 residues. Germline V gene data show CDR1 as SGHRS and CDR2 as YFSETQ. Trimming cost V 4 bases and J 3 bases; bases outside gene matches: 6. CDR3 loop: CASSPGQDLGNTIYF. CDR3 bases: TGCGCCAGCAGCCCGGGACAGGATCTTGGAAACACCATATATTTT.

This sequence joins TRBV11-3 and TRBJ2-1; TRBD2 aligns across 11 bases. V was pared by 5 bases and J by 6 bases, with 15 bases of the junction left unmatched. The CDR3 length is 18 residues. Germline V gene data show CDR1 as SGHNT and CDR2 as YENEEA. This CDR3 is CASSNTKGSGGVGNEQFF. CDR3 sequence (DNA): TGTGCCAGCAGCAACACGAAGGGTAGCGGGGGGGTTGGCAATGAGCAGTTCTTC. Full variable domain (rest looked up from reference TRBV11-3 and TRBJ2-1): EAGVVQSPRYKIIEKKQPVAFWCNPISGHNTLYWYLQNLGQGPELLIRYENEEAVDDSQLPKDRFSAERLKGVDSTLKIQPAELGDSAVYLCASSNTKGSGGVGNEQFFGPGTRLTVL.

The chain combines TRBV10-1 with TRBJ2-6; D gene unclear. Per the germline V gene, CDR1 is WNHNN and CDR2 is SYGVQD (reference sequence). The CDR3 loop spans 15 amino acids. The V gene lost 0 bases and the J gene lost 4 bases, with 7 bases spanning the gap. The CDR3 sequence: CASSESSLGANVLTF. CDR3 in DNA: TGCGCCAGCAGTGAGTCCTCTTTAGGGGCCAACGTCCTGACTTTC.

The chain carries TRBV7-8 and TRBJ1-1; 8 nucleotides agree with TRBD1. Trimming at V came to 5 bases and at J to 6 bases, leaving 14 bases not matched to a gene. This CDR3 is 16 amino acids long. Per the germline V gene, CDR1 is SGHVS and CDR2 is FQNEAQ. The CDR3 nucleotides are TGTGCCAGCAGCCTGATCCTCGGACAGGGCCATGCTGAAGCTTTCTTT. Protein: CASSLILGQGHAEAFF.

The genes are TRBV9 and TRBJ2-1, with 8 bases aligning to TRBD2. Germline values: CDR1 SGDLS, CDR2 YYNGEE. The V gene end was trimmed by 4 bases and the J gene end by 5 bases; junction bases not matched to a gene: 5. The CDR3 has 14 amino acids. CDR3 sequence (DNA): TGTGCCAGCAGCTGGAGCGGGGGTAACAATGAGCAGTTCTTC. This gives the protein CASSWSGGNNEQFF.

The V and J genes are TRBV6-5 and TRBJ1-4; 9 bases fit TRBD1. Germline CDR1 and CDR2: MNHEY and SVGAGI. The CDR3 has 15 residues. V dropped 2 bases and J dropped 5; count of bases not matched to a gene: 3. In DNA, the CDR3 is TGTGCCAGCAGTTACCTGGACAGGGGAAATGAAAAACTGTTTTTT. Translated, it gives CASSYLDRGNEKLFF.

The chain joins TRBV4-2 to TRBJ2-1; D is unclear. Germline CDR1 LGHNA, CDR2 YNFKEQ. V lost 1 base to trimming and J lost 4 bases, with 11 bases between them. The CDR3 covers 15 residues. Here the CDR3 DNA reads TGTGCCAGCAGCCAAGTACAGAACCTTTACAATGAGCAGTTCTTC. This sequence encodes CASSQVQNLYNEQFF.

The V and J genes are TRBV5-1 and TRBJ2-7, with a possible D match to TRBD2 (6 bases). Germline V gene sequence: CDR1 SGHRS, CDR2 YFSETQ. This CDR3 has 14 residues. Between the trimmed V and J ends, which lost 4 bases and 0 bases, there was a span of 11 bases. This CDR3 reads CASSPEGLSYEQYF. In DNA, the CDR3 is TGCGCCAGCAGCCCGGAGGGGCTCTCCTACGAGCAGTACTTC.

The chain employs TRBV13 and TRBJ1-1, with D possibly matching TRBD1 (5 bases). Trimming removed 0 bases at V and 1 base at J, with 9 bases between. The CDR3 loop spans 15 amino acids. Germline V gene sequence: CDR1 PRHDT, CDR2 FYEKMQ (reference sequence). CDR3 in DNA: TGTGCCAGCAGCTTAGGTTCCAGGGCGAACACTGAAGCTTTCTTT. Translation gives CASSLGSRANTEAFF.

The J gene is TRBJ1-3, the V gene TRBV5-1; D gene uncertain. V lost 4 bases, J lost 0 bases, and 11 bases lay in between. This CDR3 comprises 15 residues. Germline V lookup: CDR1 SGHRS, CDR2 YFSETQ. CDR3 sequence (DNA): TGCGCCAGCAGCCCGGAGAGGAGCTCTGGAAACACCATATATTTT. Its translation: CASSPERSSGNTIYF.

This rearrangement joins TRBV5-1 to TRBJ2-7; TRBD1 aligns across 8 bases. CDR3 length: 15 residues. Losses at the gene ends were 0 bases for V and 5 bases for J; bases not matched to a gene: 7. Germline CDR1 is SGHRS and CDR2 is YFSETQ. CDR3 coding DNA: TGCGCCAGCAGCTTGGATGGCCAGGGGGCTCACGAGCAGTACTTC. Encoded protein: CASSLDGQGAHEQYF. The full variable domain, in which reference TRBV5-1 and TRBJ2-7 provide the parts outside the CDR3, is KAGVTQTPRYLIKTRGQQVTLSCSPISGHRSVSWYQQTPGQGLQFLFEYFSETQRNKGNFPGRFSGRQFSNSRSEMNVSTLELGDSALYLCASSLDGQGAHEQYFGPGTRLTVT.

The J gene is TRBJ1-5, the V gene TRBV19; D uncertain. V was trimmed by 1 base and J by 7 bases, leaving 11 bases between them. The germline CDR1 and CDR2 sequences are LNHDA and SQIVND (reference sequence). The CDR3 is made up of 14 amino acids. The CDR3 protein is CASSIAGPGQPQHF. In DNA form, the CDR3 reads TGTGCCAGTAGTATAGCGGGCCCGGGGCAGCCCCAGCATTTT.

The J gene is TRBJ1-2, the V gene TRBV10-3; 7 bases align to TRBD1. Per germline, CDR1 ENHRY and CDR2 SYGVKD. J lost 4 bases, V lost 2 bases, and 1 base had no gene match. The CDR3 is made up of 13 amino acids. CDR3 bases: TGTGCCATCAGTGAGGGACAGGCCTATGGCTACACCTTC. Its translation: CAISEGQAYGYTF.

The J gene is TRBJ2-2, the V gene TRBV7-9, with 7 nucleotides matching TRBD1. With V trimmed by 5 bases and J by 6 bases, 9 bases remained unmatched. This CDR3 region has 15 residues. Germline lookup yields CDR1 SEHNR and CDR2 FQNEAQ (reference sequence). The CDR3 DNA is TGTGCCAGCAGCATCCGGGACAGAGAGGCCGGGGAGCTGTTTTTT. It translates to CASSIRDREAGELFF. Complete variable domain (other parts from reference TRBV7-9 and TRBJ2-2): DTGVSQNPRHKITKRGQNVTFRCDPISEHNRLYWYRQTLGQGPEFLTYFQNEAQLEKSRLLSDRFSAERPKGSFSTLEIQRTEQGDSAMYLCASSIRDREAGELFFGEGSRLTVL.

The CDR3 here is CASSSSRTLEFSYEQYF. The CDR3 DNA sequence: TGTGCCAGCAGTTCCTCCCGGACTCTTGAGTTCTCCTACGAGCAGTACTTC. The chain links TRBV6-2 or TRBV6-3 to TRBJ2-7, with D maybe TRBD2 (5 bases). There are 17 residues in the CDR3. Per the germline V gene, CDR1 is MNHEY and CDR2 is SVGEGT. V was trimmed by 4 bases and J by 0 bases, leaving 19 bases between them.

The chain is built from TRBV7-2 and TRBJ2-1; TRBD2 is a possible D gene (7 bases). Trimming removed 1 base from V and 4 bases from J, with 11 bases in between. This CDR3 contains 15 residues. Per the germline V gene, CDR1 is SGHTA and CDR2 is FQGNSA. CDR3 protein: CASSLEGGGYNEQFF. The CDR3 DNA reads TGTGCCAGCAGCTTAGAGGGGGGAGGGTACAATGAGCAGTTCTTC.

The chain combines TRBV30 with TRBJ2-7, with 8 positions matching TRBD2. Unmatched junction bases numbered 7, after V lost 0 bases and J lost 0 bases. Germline CDR1 is GTSNPN and CDR2 is SVGIG (reference sequence). This CDR3 is built from 16 residues. CDR3 bases: TGTGCCTGGAGTGTTTTGCCAGCGGGGGACTCCTACGAGCAGTACTTC. This translates into CAWSVLPAGDSYEQYF.

The V call is TRBV5-6, the J call TRBJ1-1, with TRBD1 matching 7 bases. J was trimmed by 4 bases and V by 4 bases; bases with no gene match: 10. This CDR3 comprises 15 residues. The germline V gene encodes CDR1 SGHDT and CDR2 YYEEEE. CDR3 residues: CASSPTGTVRTEAFF. For the CDR3, the DNA is TGTGCCAGCAGCCCGACAGGGACAGTACGCACTGAAGCTTTCTTT.

The chain recombines TRBV5-1 with TRBJ2-5, with 8 bases matching TRBD2. Germline assignment: CDR1 SGHRS and CDR2 YFSETQ. V was pared by 2 bases and J by 3 bases, with 3 bases of the junction left unmatched. The CDR3 length is 14 residues. The CDR3: CASSFQLAEETQYF. In DNA, the CDR3 is TGCGCCAGCAGCTTCCAACTAGCGGAAGAGACCCAGTACTTC.